This is a list of T cell receptor beta chains from one sample in a study of cytomegalovirus exposure and HLA in healthy donors. Repertoires were generated with immunoSEQ multiplex PCR, while TCRdb's copy carries only in-frame clones and drops some. The sample shows around 200,000 clones, around four fifths of them seen only once. Sequencing was done on a sample of PBMCs. The receptors originated from a woman aged 45-60 years in good health and CMV-seropositive. Each CDR3 is given with its conserved first and last residue. The D gene is left open where the match is weak. Where a row states a size, it is once, few, many or the class of an expanded clone; other rows omit it.

cdr3_length: 16; j_call: TRBJ2-5; v_call: TRBV4-1; d_call: TRBD2; clone_size: once; cdr3_aa: CASSQDRTSGHGTQYF; cdr3_nt: TGCGCCAGCAGCCAAGATCGAACTAGCGGTCATGGGACCCAGTACTTC
cdr3_length: 16; j_call: TRBJ2-1; v_call: TRBV9; d_call: TRBD2; clone_size: once; cdr3_aa: CASSGSGGSSYNEQFF; cdr3_nt: TGTGCCAGCAGCGGAAGCGGGGGGAGCTCCTACAATGAGCAGTTCTTC
cdr3_length: 14; j_call: TRBJ1-1; v_call: TRBV7-3; d_call: NA; clone_size: NA; cdr3_aa: CASSSTAGNTEAFF; cdr3_nt: TGTGCCAGCAGCTCCACCGCGGGAAACACTGAAGCTTTCTTT
cdr3_length: 14; j_call: TRBJ2-3; v_call: TRBV7-3; d_call: NA; clone_size: NA; cdr3_aa: CASSSRQSTDTQYF; cdr3_nt: TGTGCCAGCAGTTCAAGACAGAGCACAGATACGCAGTATTTT
cdr3_length: 14; j_call: TRBJ2-6; v_call: TRBV2; d_call: NA; clone_size: few; cdr3_aa: CASGASSGANVLTF; cdr3_nt: TGTGCCAGCGGGGCGAGCTCTGGGGCCAACGTCCTGACTTTC
cdr3_length: 12; j_call: TRBJ2-5; v_call: TRBV6-5; d_call: NA; clone_size: once; cdr3_aa: CASSRGGETQYF; cdr3_nt: TGTGCCAGCAGTCGCGGTGGAGAGACCCAGTACTTC
cdr3_length: 15; j_call: TRBJ2-3; v_call: TRBV5-4; d_call: TRBD2; clone_size: NA; cdr3_aa: CASRKGLAGGGTQYF; cdr3_nt: TGTGCCAGCAGAAAGGGACTAGCGGGGGGTGGTACGCAGTATTTT
cdr3_length: 17; j_call: TRBJ2-7; v_call: TRBV7-2; d_call: TRBD2; clone_size: NA; cdr3_aa: CASSLARSGGTHYEQYF; cdr3_nt: TGTGCCAGCAGCTTAGCGCGGAGCGGGGGGACCCACTACGAGCAGTACTTC
cdr3_length: 16; j_call: TRBJ2-1; v_call: TRBV4-1; d_call: TRBD2; clone_size: NA; cdr3_aa: CASSQVTSGGYNEQFF; cdr3_nt: TGCGCCAGCAGCCAAGTGACTAGCGGGGGTTACAATGAGCAGTTCTTC
cdr3_length: 14; j_call: TRBJ1-1; v_call: TRBV5-1; d_call: NA; clone_size: NA; cdr3_aa: CASSLYGGETEAFF; cdr3_nt: TGCGCCAGCAGCTTATACGGGGGTGAGACTGAAGCTTTCTTT
cdr3_length: 18; j_call: TRBJ1-1; v_call: TRBV2; d_call: TRBD1; clone_size: NA; cdr3_aa: CASSDGGQGLLMNTEAFF; cdr3_nt: TGTGCCAGCAGTGATGGGGGACAGGGACTGTTGATGAACACTGAAGCTTTCTTT
cdr3_length: 14; j_call: TRBJ1-5; v_call: TRBV7-9; d_call: NA; clone_size: NA; cdr3_aa: CSSSPTGGRQPQHF; cdr3_nt: TGTTCCAGCAGCCCTACCGGGGGGAGGCAGCCCCAGCATTTT
cdr3_length: 15; j_call: TRBJ1-2; v_call: TRBV19; d_call: NA; clone_size: NA; cdr3_aa: CASSIAQGSYDGYTF; cdr3_nt: TGTGCCAGTAGTATCGCTCAGGGGAGCTATGACGGCTACACCTTC
cdr3_length: 15; j_call: TRBJ1-1; v_call: TRBV5-6; d_call: NA; clone_size: few; cdr3_aa: CASSPETGLNTEAFF; cdr3_nt: TGTGCCAGCAGCCCCGAGACAGGCTTGAACACTGAAGCTTTCTTT
cdr3_length: 18; j_call: TRBJ1-1; v_call: TRBV2; d_call: NA; clone_size: NA; cdr3_aa: CASSSPSGVDGRNTEAFF; cdr3_nt: TGTGCCAGCAGCAGCCCAAGTGGGGTGGATGGGAGGAACACTGAAGCTTTCTTT
cdr3_length: 15; j_call: TRBJ1-4; v_call: TRBV2; d_call: NA; clone_size: NA; cdr3_aa: CASRAIGGTNEKLFF; cdr3_nt: TGTGCCAGCAGGGCCATCGGGGGAACTAATGAAAAACTGTTTTTT
cdr3_length: 15; j_call: TRBJ1-5; v_call: TRBV27; d_call: TRBD1; clone_size: NA; cdr3_aa: CASSLGRDRDQPQHF; cdr3_nt: TGTGCCAGCAGTTTAGGGCGGGACAGGGATCAGCCCCAGCATTTT
cdr3_length: 16; j_call: TRBJ2-7; v_call: TRBV18; d_call: NA; clone_size: NA; cdr3_aa: CASSSTQGGLSYEQYF; cdr3_nt: TGTGCCAGCTCGTCGACACAGGGGGGGCTCTCCTACGAGCAGTACTTC
cdr3_length: 15; j_call: TRBJ1-4; v_call: TRBV7-7; d_call: TRBD1; clone_size: NA; cdr3_aa: CASSPGDRGREKLFF; cdr3_nt: TGTGCTAGCAGCCCGGGGGACAGGGGGCGCGAAAAACTGTTTTTT
cdr3_length: 12; j_call: TRBJ2-5; v_call: TRBV5-1; d_call: NA; clone_size: NA; cdr3_aa: CASSLSEETQYF; cdr3_nt: TGCGCCAGCAGCTTGTCGGAAGAGACCCAGTACTTC
cdr3_length: 13; j_call: TRBJ2-7; v_call: TRBV7-3; d_call: NA; clone_size: NA; cdr3_aa: CASSLTGAREQYF; cdr3_nt: TGTGCCAGCAGCTTAACGGGGGCGAGGGAGCAGTACTTC
cdr3_length: 11; j_call: TRBJ2-7; v_call: TRBV29-1; d_call: TRBD1; clone_size: NA; cdr3_aa: CSGGQGNEQYF; cdr3_nt: TGCAGCGGGGGACAGGGAAACGAGCAGTACTTC
cdr3_length: 13; j_call: TRBJ2-7; v_call: TRBV7-8; d_call: NA; clone_size: NA; cdr3_aa: CASSFPGGYEQYF; cdr3_nt: TGTGCCAGCAGCTTCCCCGGGGGCTACGAGCAGTACTTC
cdr3_length: 15; j_call: TRBJ2-5; v_call: TRBV18; d_call: NA; clone_size: NA; cdr3_aa: CASSPSPGTQETQYF; cdr3_nt: TGTGCCAGCTCACCATCGCCGGGAACGCAAGAGACCCAGTACTTC
cdr3_length: 15; j_call: TRBJ2-4; v_call: TRBV30; d_call: NA; clone_size: NA; cdr3_aa: CAWGNRAVAKNIQYF; cdr3_nt: TGTGCCTGGGGCAACAGAGCGGTAGCCAAAAACATTCAGTACTTC
cdr3_length: 13; j_call: TRBJ2-7; v_call: TRBV6-6; d_call: NA; clone_size: NA; cdr3_aa: CASSHGQNLGQYF; cdr3_nt: TGTGCCAGCAGTCACGGACAGAATCTCGGCCAGTACTTC
cdr3_length: 14; j_call: TRBJ1-2; v_call: TRBV4-2; d_call: NA; clone_size: NA; cdr3_aa: CASSLFGGDYGYTF; cdr3_nt: TGTGCCAGCAGCCTCTTCGGAGGTGACTATGGCTACACCTTC
cdr3_length: 17; j_call: TRBJ2-3; v_call: TRBV4-3; d_call: NA; clone_size: NA; cdr3_aa: CASSQQRGGGGGDTQYF; cdr3_nt: TGCGCCAGCAGCCAACAAAGGGGAGGCGGGGGCGGGGATACGCAGTATTTT
cdr3_length: 13; j_call: TRBJ1-1; v_call: TRBV4-3; d_call: NA; clone_size: NA; cdr3_aa: CASSLGLAVEAFF; cdr3_nt: TGCGCCAGCAGCCTAGGACTGGCGGTTGAAGCTTTCTTT
cdr3_length: 14; j_call: TRBJ1-5; v_call: TRBV2; d_call: TRBD1; clone_size: NA; cdr3_aa: CASRGTGGYQPQHF; cdr3_nt: TGTGCCAGCAGAGGGACAGGGGGATATCAGCCCCAGCATTTT
cdr3_length: 13; j_call: TRBJ2-7; v_call: TRBV5-1; d_call: TRBD1; clone_size: NA; cdr3_aa: CASSWTGPYEQYF; cdr3_nt: TGCGCCAGCAGCTGGACAGGTCCCTACGAGCAGTACTTC
cdr3_length: 18; j_call: TRBJ2-5; v_call: TRBV19; d_call: TRBD1; clone_size: NA; cdr3_aa: CASSREDRAGRGQETQYF; cdr3_nt: TGTGCCAGTAGTAGAGAGGACAGGGCGGGTCGAGGGCAAGAGACCCAGTACTTC
cdr3_length: 13; j_call: TRBJ1-1; v_call: TRBV2; d_call: NA; clone_size: NA; cdr3_aa: CAGMSQGRAEAFF; cdr3_nt: TGTGCCGGAATGTCCCAGGGGAGAGCTGAAGCTTTCTTT
cdr3_length: 16; j_call: TRBJ2-2; v_call: TRBV10-3; d_call: NA; clone_size: NA; cdr3_aa: CAISVNRVTNTGELFF; cdr3_nt: TGTGCCATCAGTGTTAACAGGGTGACCAACACCGGGGAGCTGTTTTTT
cdr3_length: 11; j_call: TRBJ1-2; v_call: TRBV5-4; d_call: NA; clone_size: NA; cdr3_aa: CASSFERGYTF; cdr3_nt: TGTGCCAGCAGCTTTGAGAGGGGCTACACCTTC
cdr3_length: 13; j_call: TRBJ1-1; v_call: TRBV6-5; d_call: NA; clone_size: NA; cdr3_aa: CASSSGGGTEAFF; cdr3_nt: TGTGCCAGCAGTTCCGGGGGTGGCACTGAAGCTTTCTTT
cdr3_length: 15; j_call: TRBJ2-7; v_call: TRBV27; d_call: NA; clone_size: NA; cdr3_aa: CASSLSGLADYEQYF; cdr3_nt: TGTGCCAGCAGTTTATCAGGCCTAGCCGACTACGAGCAGTACTTC
cdr3_length: 11; j_call: TRBJ2-1; v_call: TRBV7-8; d_call: NA; clone_size: NA; cdr3_aa: CASSQGGWQFF; cdr3_nt: TGTGCCAGCAGCCAGGGGGGTTGGCAGTTCTTC
cdr3_length: 14; j_call: TRBJ1-5; v_call: TRBV5-6; d_call: TRBD1; clone_size: NA; cdr3_aa: CASSSTGASQPQHF; cdr3_nt: TGTGCCAGCAGCTCGACAGGGGCAAGTCAGCCCCAGCATTTT
cdr3_length: 15; j_call: TRBJ2-1; v_call: TRBV19; d_call: NA; clone_size: NA; cdr3_aa: CASSMDGGPYNEQFF; cdr3_nt: TGTGCCAGTAGTATGGACGGGGGGCCCTACAATGAGCAGTTCTTC
cdr3_length: 14; j_call: TRBJ1-5; v_call: TRBV7-6; d_call: TRBD1; clone_size: NA; cdr3_aa: CASSRDRGGQPQHF; cdr3_nt: TGTGCCAGCAGCCGAGACAGGGGAGGGCAGCCCCAGCATTTT
cdr3_length: 14; j_call: TRBJ2-1; v_call: TRBV28; d_call: TRBD1; clone_size: NA; cdr3_aa: CASSFRRDSSKQFF; cdr3_nt: TGTGCCAGCAGTTTCCGTCGGGACAGCTCGAAGCAGTTCTTC
cdr3_length: 13; j_call: TRBJ1-1; v_call: TRBV7-8; d_call: TRBD1; clone_size: few; cdr3_aa: CASRTDRSTDPFF; cdr3_nt: TGTGCCAGCAGAACGGACAGGTCCACCGATCCTTTCTTT